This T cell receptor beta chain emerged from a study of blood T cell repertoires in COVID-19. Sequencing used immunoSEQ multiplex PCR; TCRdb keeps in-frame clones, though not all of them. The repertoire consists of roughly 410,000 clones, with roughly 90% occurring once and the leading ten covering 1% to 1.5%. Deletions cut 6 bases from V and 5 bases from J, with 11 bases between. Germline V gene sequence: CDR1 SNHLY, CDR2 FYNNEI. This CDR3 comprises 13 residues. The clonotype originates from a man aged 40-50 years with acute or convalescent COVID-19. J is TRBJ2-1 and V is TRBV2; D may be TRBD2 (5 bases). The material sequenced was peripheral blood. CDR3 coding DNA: TGTGCCAGCAGCGCAGAGGGTAACAATGAGCAGTTCTTC. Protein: CASSAEGNNEQFF.